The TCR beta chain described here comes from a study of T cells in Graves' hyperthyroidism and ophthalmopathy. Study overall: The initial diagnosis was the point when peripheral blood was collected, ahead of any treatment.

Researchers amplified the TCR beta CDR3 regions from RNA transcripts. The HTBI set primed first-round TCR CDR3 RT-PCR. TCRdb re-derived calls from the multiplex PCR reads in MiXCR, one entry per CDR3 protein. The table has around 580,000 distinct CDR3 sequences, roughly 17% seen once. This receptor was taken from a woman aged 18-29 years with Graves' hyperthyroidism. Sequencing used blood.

The CDR3 sequence: CASSLVGVPKSSYNEQFF. The CDR3, as DNA: TGCGCCAGCAGCTTGGTGGGGGTACCAAAGAGCTCCTACAATGAGCAGTTCTTC. The rearrangement joins TRBV5-1 to TRBJ2-1; tentatively, D is TRBD1 or TRBD2 (5 bases each). Trimming took 0 bases from V and 0 from J, leaving 16 bases between them. The CDR3 spans 18 residues. Germline V CDR1 and CDR2: SGHRS, YFSETQ.